The rows below give T cell receptor beta chains drawn from one sample of a study of T cells in Graves' hyperthyroidism and ophthalmopathy. TCRdb called the multiplex PCR reads again in MiXCR, with one record for every CDR3 protein. The sample shows more than 300,000 distinct CDR3 sequences, about 14% of them seen only once. Sequenced sample: blood. These receptors were collected from a woman in her 30s with Graves' ophthalmopathy. CDR3s include the opening cysteine and the closing phenylalanine or tryptophan. Fields, in order: V gene, D gene, J gene, clone size, CDR3 DNA, CDR3 protein. D genes are given only for firm matches. Clone size is given for some rows only: seen once, a few or many times, or a class if the clone is expanded.

>TRBV5-1|TRBD1|TRBJ2-1|few
TGCGCCAGCCGGACAGGGCCCAATAATGAGCAGTTCTTC
CASRTGPNNEQFF
>TRBV7-3|TRBD2|TRBJ2-2|many
TGTGCCAGCAGCCAACCCCGGGGGGGGGGGACCGGGGAGCTGTTTTTT
CASSQPRGGGTGELFF
>TRBV11-2|TRBD2|TRBJ2-6|many
TGTGCCAGCAGCTACCGGACTAGCGGGGGGATAAGGCCTGGGGCCAACGTCCTGACTTTC
CASSYRTSGGIRPGANVLTF
>TRBV25-1|NA|TRBJ1-1|few
TGTGCCAGCAGATCTGGACAGCTTGAAGCTTTCTTT
CASRSGQLEAFF
>TRBV6-5|NA|TRBJ2-7|many
TGTGCCAGCAGTTACATCGGTCGGGGAGCGTACGAGCAGTACTTC
CASSYIGRGAYEQYF
>TRBV5-1|NA|TRBJ1-4|many
TGCGCCAGCAGCTTGGGAGGCAGGGTCGGCGAAAAACTGTTTTTT
CASSLGGRVGEKLFF
>TRBV7-6|NA|TRBJ1-1|many
TGTGCCAGCAGCTTAGAGGGGCCGGGGGCAAACACTGAAGCTTTCTTT
CASSLEGPGANTEAFF
>TRBV11-2|NA|TRBJ2-1|few
TGTGCCAGCACCACAAGGGGGGGCTTAGACAATGAGCAGTTCTTC
CASTTRGGLDNEQFF
>TRBV20-1|TRBD2|TRBJ2-5|NA
TGCAGTGCTAGATCGGGGGGTCGTGAGACCCAGTACTTC
CSARSGGRETQYF
>TRBV7-2|TRBD1|TRBJ2-7|many
TGTGCCAGCAGCTTCGACAGGGGGGACTACGAGCAGTACTTC
CASSFDRGDYEQYF
>TRBV15|NA|TRBJ1-2|many
TGTGCCACCAGCAGTGGCAGGGCGGGCGGCTACACCTTC
CATSSGRAGGYTF
>TRBV12-3/TRBV12-4|TRBD1|TRBJ1-4|many
TGTGCCAGCAGTCCGCACGGAGGACAGGGGGCTAATGAAAAACTGTTTTTT
CASSPHGGQGANEKLFF
>TRBV6-1|TRBD2|TRBJ2-2|NA
TGTGCCAGCAGGGACGGGACTAGGGGCACCGGGGAGCTGTTTTTT
CASRDGTRGTGELFF
>TRBV4-1|NA|TRBJ1-2|many
TGCGCCAGCAGCCAACCCAGTGACTATGGCTACACCTTC
CASSQPSDYGYTF
>TRBV7-8|NA|TRBJ1-4|many
TGTGCCAGCAGCTTATTGAGTCTTGGGGAAAAACTGTTTTTT
CASSLLSLGEKLFF
>TRBV12-3/TRBV12-4|NA|TRBJ2-6|many
TGTGCCAGCGCTGGCTCGTACTCTGGGGCCAACGTCCTGACTTTC
CASAGSYSGANVLTF
>TRBV6-1|NA|TRBJ2-7|many
TGTGCCAGCAGTGAAGAGCCCCGCTCCTACGAGCAGTACTTC
CASSEEPRSYEQYF
>TRBV3-1|TRBD2|TRBJ2-7|many
TGTGCCAGCAGCCAAGGTCTAGCGGGCTCCCGGAGCGACGAGCAGTACTTC
CASSQGLAGSRSDEQYF
>TRBV3-1|NA|TRBJ2-2|many
TGTGCCAGCAGCGCCTCGGACAGCACCGGGGAGCTGTTTTTT
CASSASDSTGELFF
>TRBV12-3/TRBV12-4|TRBD1|TRBJ1-4|many
TGTGCCAGCAGTCCTTTGGGTCGAGGCAGGGGGACGGAAAAACTGTTTTTT
CASSPLGRGRGTEKLFF
>TRBV5-5|NA|TRBJ1-2|many
TGTGCCAGCAGCTTGGACAGAGCTAACTATGGCTACACCTTC
CASSLDRANYGYTF
>TRBV6-2/TRBV6-3|NA|TRBJ2-1|many
TGTGCCAGCAGTTACTCTAGGAGGACTACCTACAATGAGCAGTTCTTC
CASSYSRRTTYNEQFF
>TRBV28|NA|TRBJ1-5|NA
TGTGCCAGCAGTCTACCTGTAGATCAGCCCCAACATTTT
CASSLPVDQPQHF
>TRBV6-1|NA|TRBJ1-2|many
TGTGCCAGCAGTTCCGACTGGGCGTATGGCTACACCTTC
CASSSDWAYGYTF
>TRBV6-1|NA|TRBJ2-5|many
TGTGCCAGCAGAAATAGCGCGATCCAAGAGACCCAGTACTTC
CASRNSAIQETQYF
>TRBV20-1|TRBD2|TRBJ2-7|NA
TGCAGTGCAAGTAGCGGGGTAAGCTCCTACGAGCAGTACTTC
CSASSGVSSYEQYF
>TRBV2|NA|TRBJ2-2|NA
TGTGCCAGCAGTGGGTCATACACCGGGGAGCTGTTTTTT
CASSGSYTGELFF
>TRBV30|TRBD1|TRBJ2-7|many
TGTGCCTGGAGTGCGACAGGGTTATACGAGCAGTACTTC
CAWSATGLYEQYF
>TRBV5-5|NA|TRBJ2-1|many
TGTGCCAGCAGCTTGGAGGTGGGAAGTTACAATGAGCAGTTCTTC
CASSLEVGSYNEQFF
>TRBV30|TRBD2|TRBJ2-1|many
TGTGCCTGGACCAATTGGCGGACTAGCGGGGGGGGCAATGAGCAGTTCTTC
CAWTNWRTSGGGNEQFF
>TRBV12-3/TRBV12-4|NA|TRBJ1-2|many
TGTGCCAGCAGTCCCGACAGGTCTGGCTACACCTTC
CASSPDRSGYTF
>TRBV10-3|NA|TRBJ1-2|NA
TGTGCCATCACCGACTCGGCGGTGGACTATGGCTACACCTTC
CAITDSAVDYGYTF
>TRBV5-8|NA|TRBJ1-2|many
TGTGCCAGCAGCTTGCGCAAGGGGGGCTACACCTTC
CASSLRKGGYTF
>TRBV29-1|NA|TRBJ1-1|few
TGCAGCGTTGGGTTCCGGAACACTGAAGCTTTCTTT
CSVGFRNTEAFF
>TRBV30|NA|TRBJ2-6|many
TGTGCCTGGTCGGGCGCTGGGGCCAACGTCCTGACTTTC
CAWSGAGANVLTF
>TRBV7-6|TRBD1|TRBJ2-2|many
TGTGCCAGCAGCTACACCGGGACAGGGTTGTCCAGCGGGGAGCTGTTTTTT
CASSYTGTGLSSGELFF
>TRBV7-9|NA|TRBJ2-7|many
TGTGCCAGCAGCCCAGGGGTGGTGGGCGAGCAGTACTTC
CASSPGVVGEQYF
>TRBV11-2|TRBD1|TRBJ2-2|NA
TGTGCCAGCAGCCCCGGACAGGAGTTAGACACCGGGGAGCTGTTTTTT
CASSPGQELDTGELFF
>TRBV4-1|TRBD2|TRBJ2-1|NA
TGCGCCAGCAGGGACTTAGGCGGGGGTAACTACAATGAGCAGTTCTTC
CASRDLGGGNYNEQFF
>TRBV7-8|NA|TRBJ1-3|many
TGTGCCAGCAGCCAAGGGGGGGGCAGAGGAAACACCATATATTTT
CASSQGGGRGNTIYF
>TRBV20-1|TRBD1|TRBJ2-7|NA
TGCAGTGCTGGACCCCCGGGACAGGGTATTTACGAGCAGTACTTC
CSAGPPGQGIYEQYF
>TRBV5-5|NA|TRBJ2-7|many
TGTGCCAGCAGCTTGAGGGGCTCCCACTCCTACGAGCAGTACTTC
CASSLRGSHSYEQYF
>TRBV30|NA|TRBJ1-1|many
TGTGCCTGGGGGGGGGGGGGCACTGAAGCTTTCTTT
CAWGGGGTEAFF
>TRBV20-1|TRBD1|TRBJ2-7|NA
TGCAGTGCTAGACGGGACAGGGGGGCCGACGAGCAGTACTTC
CSARRDRGADEQYF
>TRBV6-1|NA|TRBJ1-2|many
TGTGCCAGCAGTACCCAAAATAACTATGGCTACACCTTC
CASSTQNNYGYTF
>TRBV6-1|TRBD2|TRBJ2-5|NA
TGTGCCAGCAGCCCGTGGGGGGGGGGGATCGAGACCCAGTACTTC
CASSPWGGGIETQYF
>TRBV7-8|NA|TRBJ2-1|many
TGTGCCAGCAGCCAAGGGGGAGGGGTGCACCATGAGCAGTTCTTC
CASSQGGGVHHEQFF